This T cell receptor (beta chain) was observed in a study of beta chain features in type 1 diabetes (dated by TCRdb to 2016 to 2019). The study in broad terms: No differences in mean age, gender distribution, total cell number or subset yield were found between patients and healthy donors. Naive and central memory subsets were obtained from all 28 donors, but regulatory and stem cell-like memory subsets were isolated from only 8 patients and roughly eight healthy donors. In the study, TCRB repertoires of sorted circulating CD4+ T cell subsets from recently diagnosed type 1 diabetes patients were compared with those of matched healthy donors. A total of 107,917,701 sorted cells were examined across all samples, and the number of cells per subset was strongly correlated with RNA yield.

Each donor gave one peripheral blood draw, approximately 120 mL on average, collected into heparinised tubes. A BD FACSAria II was used to sort naive, central memory, regulatory and stem cell-like memory CD4+ T cells with a panel that included CD45RO, CCR7, CD25, CD127, CD95 and CD27. A purity above 95% was achieved for all sorted populations. PBMCs were isolated right away by Lymphoprep density gradient centrifugation and were stained directly, without culture. So that batch effects would be minimized, each experiment stained and sorted samples in pairs, pairing one healthy donor with one patient. CDR1 and CDR2 were assigned from the germline V gene (reference sequence) as SEHNR and FQNEAQ. Trimming costs V 5 bases and J 10 bases, and their ends lie 15 bases apart. From the cysteine up to the phenylalanine, the CDR3 has a length of 13 residues. Solely the CDR3 DNA is kept, with 39 bases framed from the first base.

Overall results and qualifications from the work: Naive, central memory and regulatory TCRB repertoires appeared to be more similar among patients than among healthy donors. Type 1 diabetes patients showed a moderate but significant shortening of TCRB CDR3 length in all four CD4+ subsets. Because cDNA rather than genomic DNA was sequenced, highly expressing activated cells could have been over-represented, although no difference in activation and CD3 levels was found between groups. Only small numbers of individuals were included in the HLA sub-analyses, which left unresolved whether HLA type had any influence on TCRB rearrangement. Fewer insertions and more nucleotide deletions at VDJ recombination sites were observed in patients with type 1 diabetes, implying thymic rearrangement abnormalities. PCR may preferentially amplify shorter templates, but because patient and control samples were amplified and corrected together, any resulting skew would affect both groups equally.

This clone was recorded a few times. Its antigen target is currently unknown. No base-level quality is on record; no much larger clone is a single base apart. The entire isolated RNA was reverse transcribed using the High Capacity cDNA Reverse Transcription Kit, and thus expressed TCRB transcripts were sequenced. Deep immunoSEQ sequencing was applied to naive, central memory and regulatory T cell samples, giving an average of about 3.8 million total reads per sample. After sorted cells were lysed in RLT buffer, RNA was extracted with DNase-treated RNeasy Micro or Mini kits, with the choice depending on cell number. Each cell subset was processed on its own to prevent cross-contamination, while patient and healthy donor samples were processed together. The immunoSEQ multiplex PCR was used to amplify TCRB sequences from cDNA, yielding 87-bp fragments that span the CDR3 region. The amplicons were sequenced using the Illumina HiSeq platform. In the source study's methods: Synthetic template baselines were used to correct PCR bias computationally, reads within Hamming distance 2 were collapsed together, and singletons that could not be merged were discarded. Reads were aligned to IMGT to assign V, D and J genes, CDR3 length, and insertions or deletions at six rearrangement sites. Within each subset, clonotype counts were normalized to sorted cell number, after which true diversity and Gini coefficients were computed with the tcR R package. Repertoire sharing was quantified using the overlap coefficient calculated on TCRB nucleotide sequences. Out-of-frame TCRB sequences from naive cells were analyzed as a proxy for the pre-selection repertoire. Imported from immuneACCESS, the table was reduced by TCRdb to in-frame sequences with V and J called. These copies leave out some clones; in studies compared against another copy, an unresolved V gene accounts for under half, and the cause of the remainder is not known. V and J calls and clone size are as listed in that table; D and trimming were resolved from the DNA. The sample includes 150,000 to 200,000 clones, with 63% observed a single time. The top ten clonotypes cover about 0.1% of the sample.

The clonotype originates from a man younger than 40 with type 1 diabetes. The rearranged segments are TRBV7-9 and TRBJ2-1; the D gene is perhaps TRBD1, on 5 matching bases. The specimen was naive CD4+ T cells from blood. This sample's cell subset or site label indicates: true naive CD4+ T cells. The nucleotide sequence is TGTGCCAGCAGCCCCCCGGACAAACTCGAGCAGTTCTTC. It is translated as CASSPPDKLEQFF. With the rest looked up from the reference TRBV7-9 and TRBJ2-1 genes rather than sequenced, the full variable domain is DTGVSQNPRHKITKRGQNVTFRCDPISEHNRLYWYRQTLGQGPEFLTYFQNEAQLEKSRLLSDRFSAERPKGSFSTLEIQRTEQGDSAMYLCASSPPDKLEQFFGPGTRLTVL.